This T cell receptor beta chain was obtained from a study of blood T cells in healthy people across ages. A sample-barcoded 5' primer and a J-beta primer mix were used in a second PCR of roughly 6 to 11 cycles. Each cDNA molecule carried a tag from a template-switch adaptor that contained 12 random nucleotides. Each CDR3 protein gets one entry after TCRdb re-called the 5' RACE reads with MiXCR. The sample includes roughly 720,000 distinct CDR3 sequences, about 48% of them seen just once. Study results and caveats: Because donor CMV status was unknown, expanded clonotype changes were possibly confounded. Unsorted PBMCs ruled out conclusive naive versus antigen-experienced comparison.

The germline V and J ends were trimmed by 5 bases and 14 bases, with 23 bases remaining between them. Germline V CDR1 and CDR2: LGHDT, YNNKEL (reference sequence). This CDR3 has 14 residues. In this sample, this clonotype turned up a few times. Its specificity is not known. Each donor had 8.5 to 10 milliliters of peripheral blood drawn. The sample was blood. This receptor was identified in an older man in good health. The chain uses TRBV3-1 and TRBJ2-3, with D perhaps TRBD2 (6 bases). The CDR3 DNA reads TGTGCCAGCAGCTGGACTACCTGGCACAGATACGCGTATTTT. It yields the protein CASSWTTWHRYAYF.